This passage covers 27 T cell receptor beta chains from one sample sequenced in a study of blood T cell repertoires in COVID-19. The data were produced by immunoSEQ multiplex PCR, yet TCRdb's version contains in-frame clones alone and is incomplete. This sample has fewer than 400,000 clones, with around nine tenths found just once. The sequenced sample consisted of PBMCs or T cells enriched from blood (not recorded which). These receptors were taken from a young woman who had been exposed to COVID-19.

The chain has TRBV19 and TRBJ1-5; possible D gene TRBD1, 5 bases. Trimming removed 4 bases from V and 5 bases from J, with 9 bases in between. CDR3 length: 13 residues. The germline CDR1 and CDR2 sequences are LNHDA and SQIVND (reference sequence). CDR3 DNA: TGTGCCAGTAGTAGGGGCCTTTATCAGCCCCAGCATTTT. Translated, it gives CASSRGLYQPQHF.

This clone was observed once. J is TRBJ1-2 and V is TRBV24-1, with 7 bases aligning to TRBD1. The CDR3 loop spans 15 amino acids. Looked up from germline, CDR1 is KGHDR and CDR2 is SFDVKD. With V trimmed by 4 bases and J by 5 bases, 9 bases remained unmatched. For the CDR3, the DNA is TGTGCCACCAGTGAGGACGGGACAGAGGAATATGGCTACACCTTC. Its translation: CATSEDGTEEYGYTF.

This clone appeared once. The chain uses TRBV5-4 and TRBJ1-2; TRBD1 might be the D (6 bases). The V gene lost 3 bases and the J gene lost 2 bases, with 20 bases spanning the gap. The CDR3 contains 17 residues. Germline V CDR1 and CDR2: SGHNT, YYREEE (reference sequence). The CDR3 DNA reads TGTGCCAGCAGCTCACAAGGGGACATAAGGCAAAACTATGGCTACACCTTC. Protein: CASSSQGDIRQNYGYTF.

This sequence joins TRBV18 and TRBJ2-7, with 13 bases aligning to TRBD2. The CDR3 spans 15 residues. Unmatched junction bases numbered 6, after V lost 2 bases and J lost 8 bases. CDR1 is KGHSH, CDR2 LQKENI, per germline. The CDR3 loop is CASSPGTSGEYQQYF. CDR3 DNA sequence: TGTGCCAGCTCACCAGGGACTAGCGGGGAGTATCAGCAGTACTTC.

The chain employs TRBV9 and TRBJ1-5; perhaps TRBD1 as D (6 bases). In germline, CDR1 is SGDLS, CDR2 YYNGEE. V dropped 5 bases and J dropped 3 bases, with 12 bases sitting between them. CDR3 length equals 14 residues. The CDR3 bases are TGTGCCAGCAGTTCCAGGGGTTTCAATCAGCCCCAGCATTTT. Protein product: CASSSRGFNQPQHF.

The chain has TRBV25-1 and TRBJ1-1, with 9 bases lining up with TRBD1. Germline assignment: CDR1 MGHDK and CDR2 SYGVNS. Losses at the gene ends were 9 bases for V and 4 bases for J; bases not matched to a gene: 3. The CDR3 is 12 amino acids. CDR3 in DNA: TGTGCCAGTACACAGGGGGCCACTGAAGCTTTCTTT. This encodes CASTQGATEAFF. Drawing the rest from reference TRBV25-1 and TRBJ1-1, the complete variable domain is EADIYQTPRYLVIGTGKKITLECSQTMGHDKMYWYQQDPGMELHLIHYSYGVNSTEKGDLSSESTVSRIRTEHFPLTLESARPSHTSQYLCASTQGATEAFFGQGTRLTVV.

The chain links TRBV7-9 to TRBJ2-5; 9 nucleotides agree with TRBD2. The CDR3 consists of 14 residues. The germline CDR1 and CDR2 sequences are SEHNR and FQNEAQ (reference sequence). V was pared by 3 bases and J by 5 bases, with 4 bases of the junction left unmatched. CDR3 sequence: CASSLGGGAETQYF. DNA of the CDR3: TGTGCCAGCAGCTTGGGCGGGGGGGCTGAGACCCAGTACTTC. The whole variable domain, remainder taken from reference TRBV7-9 and TRBJ2-5, is DTGVSQNPRHKITKRGQNVTFRCDPISEHNRLYWYRQTLGQGPEFLTYFQNEAQLEKSRLLSDRFSAERPKGSFSTLEIQRTEQGDSAMYLCASSLGGGAETQYFGPGTRLLVL.

This chain uses TRBV10-3 with TRBJ2-5, with TRBD1 as a possible D gene (6 bases). Germline V gene sequence: CDR1 ENHRY, CDR2 SYGVKD. CDR3 length: 14 residues. V was trimmed by 0 bases and J by 5 bases, leaving 10 bases between them. CDR3: CAISESQGMETQYF. For the CDR3, the DNA is TGTGCCATCAGTGAGTCCCAGGGGATGGAGACCCAGTACTTC.

The gene calls are TRBV7-8 and TRBJ2-3; D ambiguous. V lost 5 bases, J lost 8 bases, and 8 bases lay in between. Germline assignment: CDR1 SGHVS and CDR2 FQNEAQ. The CDR3 has 11 residues. For the CDR3, the DNA is TGTGCCAGCAGCCTGAGAGGTACGCAGTATTTT. Residues: CASSLRGTQYF. The full variable domain, in which reference TRBV7-8 and TRBJ2-3 provide the parts outside the CDR3, is GAGVSQSPRYKVAKRGQDVALRCDPISGHVSLFWYQQALGQGPEFLTYFQNEAQLDKSGLPSDRFFAERPEGSVSTLKIQRTQQEDSAVYLCASSLRGTQYFGPGTRLTVL.

The CDR3 reads CASSSRVSNQPQHF. The DNA of the CDR3 is TGTGCCAGCAGTTCTCGGGTTAGCAATCAGCCCCAGCATTTT. The chain joins TRBV6-5 to TRBJ1-5; no firm D call. CDR3 length: 14 residues. Trimming pared 4 bases from V and 0 bases from J, leaving 7 bases between. CDR1 and CDR2 (germline): MNHEY, SVGAGI.

This chain connects TRBV7-2 to TRBJ2-7; 11 bases fit TRBD2. The germline V gene encodes CDR1 SGHTA and CDR2 FQGNSA. With V trimmed by 5 bases and J by 2 bases, 8 bases remained unmatched. The CDR3 extends over 16 amino acids. The CDR3 reads CASSRSGSGGAYEQYF. Here the CDR3 DNA reads TGTGCCAGCAGCCGCTCAGGTAGCGGGGGGGCCTACGAGCAGTACTTC. Looking up the rest from reference TRBV7-2 and TRBJ2-7 gives the full variable domain: GAGVSQSPSNKVTEKGKDVELRCDPISGHTALYWYRQSLGQGLEFLIYFQGNSAPDKSGLPSDRFSAERTGGSVSTLTIQRTQQEDSAVYLCASSRSGSGGAYEQYFGPGTRLTVT.

This clone has a single count. The CDR3 loop is CASQGAADTQYF. The DNA for the CDR3 is TGTGCCAGCCAGGGGGCGGCAGATACGCAGTATTTT. This rearrangement joins TRBV2 to TRBJ2-3; TRBD1 matches 8 bases. The germline V gene encodes CDR1 SNHLY and CDR2 FYNNEI. This CDR3 region has 12 residues. The junction had 2 bases not matched to a gene; V was cut back by 8 bases and J by 4 bases.

The chain employs TRBV19 and TRBJ2-7, with TRBD2 matching 8 bases. The CDR3 extends over 15 amino acids. Germline V lookup: CDR1 LNHDA, CDR2 SQIVND (reference sequence). V lost 4 bases, J lost 2 bases, and 7 bases stayed unmatched. The CDR3 region is CASSTSAGGPYEQYF. The CDR3 nucleotides read TGTGCCAGTAGTACCTCTGCGGGGGGCCCCTACGAGCAGTACTTC.

This chain links TRBV12-3 or TRBV12-4 with TRBJ1-2, with 9 nucleotides matching TRBD1. V lost 5 bases to trimming and J lost 8 bases; unmatched junction nucleotides: 6. The CDR3 length is 13 residues. The CDR3 sequence is CASSLGTGLGYTF. CDR3 nucleotides: TGTGCCAGCAGTCTCGGGACAGGGCTCGGCTACACCTTC.

The chain combines TRBV10-3 with TRBJ2-2; perhaps TRBD1 as D (5 bases). The CDR3 consists of 16 residues. The ends were cut back, 8 bases at V and 0 bases at J, with 16 bases in the middle. In germline, CDR1 is ENHRY, CDR2 SYGVKD. CDR3 amino acids: CAIPRQQGSNTGELFF. CDR3 DNA: TGTGCCATCCCTCGGCAGCAGGGATCGAACACCGGGGAGCTGTTTTTT.

The chain has TRBV6-5 and TRBJ2-7; TRBD2 might be the D (5 bases). The CDR3 is 14 residues long. With 4 bases removed from V and 0 bases from J, the gap between germline ends came to 10 bases. Looked up from germline, CDR1 is MNHEY and CDR2 is SVGAGI. The CDR3 nucleotides read TGTGCCAGCAGTTGGACTGAAAGCTCCTACGAGCAGTACTTC. Protein sequence: CASSWTESSYEQYF.

The chain employs TRBV10-3 and TRBJ1-4; 10 nucleotides match TRBD1. Germline CDR1 reads ENHRY; CDR2 reads SYGVKD. With V trimmed by 6 bases and J by 6 bases, 7 bases remained unmatched. The CDR3 consists of 15 residues. CDR3 loop: CAISKSGTGDEKLFF. For the CDR3, the DNA is TGTGCCATCAGCAAATCGGGGACAGGGGATGAAAAACTGTTTTTT.

The chain carries TRBV10-3 and TRBJ1-1; possible D gene TRBD1, 5 bases. Looked up from germline, CDR1 is ENHRY and CDR2 is SYGVKD. The CDR3 has 15 amino acids. V was trimmed by 2 bases and J by 0 bases, leaving 10 bases between them. The CDR3 DNA reads TGTGCCATCAGTGAGGGGGTAGGGGTGAACACTGAAGCTTTCTTT. It yields the protein CAISEGVGVNTEAFF.

This sequence joins TRBV5-1 and TRBJ2-7, with D maybe TRBD2 (7 bases). The germline V and J ends were trimmed by 2 bases and 4 bases, with 22 bases remaining between them. CDR1 is SGHRS and CDR2 is YFSETQ in the germline V gene. The CDR3 is made up of 17 amino acids. The CDR3 sequence is CASSFGTGTRGGYEQYF. In DNA form, the CDR3 reads TGCGCCAGCAGCTTTGGAACCGGGACACGCGGGGGATACGAGCAGTACTTC.

This chain links TRBV3-1 (or the pseudogene TRBV3-2) with TRBJ2-5; unclear D gene. The V and J ends lost 0 bases and 3 bases respectively, with 14 bases between them. The CDR3 length is 16 residues. Germline lookup yields CDR1 LGHDT and CDR2 YNNKEL (reference sequence). In DNA, the CDR3 is TGTGCCAGCAGCCAAGATGAGTCCCAACGGGAAGAGACCCAGTACTTC. Protein sequence: CASSQDESQREETQYF.

The chain uses TRBV5-1 and TRBJ2-7; perhaps TRBD1 as D (6 bases). The germline V gene encodes CDR1 SGHRS and CDR2 YFSETQ. Trimming stripped 3 bases from V and 1 base from J, with 23 bases between. The CDR3 sequence is 18 residues long. The CDR3 reads CASSSKTGAGYLSYEQYF. CDR3 DNA sequence: TGCGCCAGCAGCTCAAAGACAGGAGCAGGGTATCTTTCCTACGAGCAGTACTTC.

The V and J genes are TRBV6-5 and TRBJ1-1; the D is unclear. The V and J ends lost 0 bases and 7 bases respectively, with 12 bases between them. This CDR3 contains 14 residues. Germline lookup yields CDR1 MNHEY and CDR2 SVGAGI. CDR3 coding DNA: TGTGCCAGCAGTTACTCGACGACAACCCGTGAAGCTTTCTTT. Translation gives CASSYSTTTREAFF.

The V gene is TRBV10-3, the J gene TRBJ2-6, with 9 positions matching TRBD1. This CDR3 is 15 amino acids long. With 6 bases clipped from V and 2 bases from J, the junction kept 2 bases outside the gene matches. In germline, CDR1 is ENHRY, CDR2 SYGVKD. The CDR3 bases are TGTGCCATCAGCGGGACAGGGACTGGGGCCAACGTCCTGACTTTC. Amino acids: CAISGTGTGANVLTF.

The chain carries TRBV4-1 and TRBJ1-1, with a weak D call TRBD1 (5 bases). Germline assignment: CDR1 MGHRA and CDR2 YSYEKL. V lost 0 bases and J lost 4, with 9 bases in between. The CDR3 sequence is 14 residues long. The CDR3 bases are TGCGCCAGCAGCCAAGATGGGGGGTCCACTGAAGCTTTCTTT. Protein: CASSQDGGSTEAFF.

The gene calls are TRBV5-8 and TRBJ2-7; a weak D match, TRBD2 (6 bases). Germline V gene sequence: CDR1 SGHTS, CDR2 YDEGEE. The length of the CDR3 is 10 residues. V dropped 7 bases and J dropped 6 bases, with 8 bases sitting between them. CDR3 loop: CASPGGEQYF. The CDR3 nucleotides are TGTGCCAGCCCCGGGGGCGAGCAGTACTTC.

The genes are TRBV9 and TRBJ1-5; D is possibly TRBD1 (5 bases). V shed 0 bases and J shed 2 bases, with 6 bases lying between them. This CDR3 is 14 amino acids long. Per the germline V gene, CDR1 is SGDLS and CDR2 is YYNGEE. CDR3: CASSVGGGNQPQHF. For the CDR3, the DNA is TGTGCCAGCAGCGTAGGGGGGGGCAATCAGCCCCAGCATTTT.

The chain employs TRBV27 and TRBJ2-2; 7 bases are shared with TRBD1. Germline V gene data show CDR1 as MNHEY and CDR2 as SMNVEV (reference sequence). This CDR3 spans 16 amino acids. V lost 8 bases, J lost 7 bases, and 16 bases stayed unmatched. In DNA form, the CDR3 reads TGTGCCAGCGGATATTCAGGGGGTTGGCAGGACGGGGAGCTGTTTTTT. Its protein product is CASGYSGGWQDGELFF.